This TCR beta chain was captured in a study of identical twins (dated by TCRdb to 2016 to 2017). A note on the overall study: To test whether fetal clonotypes persist, the study used deep sequencing on TCR alpha and beta repertoires from monozygotic twins, unrelated adults of various ages, and cord blood. Replicate twin experiments were performed at different times using different library preparation protocols to rule out contamination. What the research found in general, with its limitations: In monozygotic twins, recombination models systematically underestimated out-of-frame TCR alpha sharing, but the models matched the sharing seen between unrelated individuals. Zero-insertion analyses could be partly confounded by invariant T cells such as MAIT and iNKT, although diverse VJ usage argued against such confounding for most clonotypes. Fewer insertions were carried by abundant cord blood beta clonotypes, a similar but weaker trend appeared in young adult naive repertoires, and no such trend appeared in memory repertoires. Because the same donors could not be followed over many years, the conclusions relied on cross-sectional statistical analysis. Excess twin sharing in beta out-of-frame sequences was weaker because fewer shared sequences lowered the signal-to-noise ratio. Compared with coincidental sharing between unrelated individuals, an excess of low generation-probability sequences was observed among out-of-frame TCR alpha sequences shared between twins.

The library was prepared using 5' RACE. The reads were generated on an Illumina HiSeq 2000. A universal primer binding site was introduced by template switching, and a unique molecular identifier was present in the final cDNA, enabling accurate counting of TCR cDNA molecules. First-strand cDNA for TCR alpha and beta chains was synthesized from specific primers in the conserved constant-segment region. To control for contamination, each cDNA library was double barcoded with a SMART-Mk sample barcode plus Illumina barcodes. TruSeq adapter sequences, together with Illumina sample barcodes, were added in two successive PCR steps. The Illumina HiSeq platform was used with custom primers to sequence TCR alpha and beta cDNA libraries. The source study handled its data this way. Raw reads were processed with MiGEC to extract unique molecular identifiers, and MiXCR was used to determine CDR3 positions. Recombination models were inferred per individual with the repgenHMM and IGoR tools using an EM algorithm. Shared clonotypes were analyzed with the tcR package in R, and sharing was normalized by the product of cloneset sizes. To study raw recombination without the effects of thymic and clonal selection, out-of-frame nonproductive sequences were analyzed. The public sequencing data were trimmed at Q25 with fastp and processed into clonotypes with MiXCR by TCRdb, which kept only in-frame beta chains. Rows merge per CDR3 protein into single entries with the most common DNA and genes. These V and J calls derive from TCRdb rather than the authors' analysis. In this sample the table shows 1.5 million to 2 million distinct CDR3 sequences, about 31% of which occur a single time. The ten largest clonotypes hold roughly 0.3% of the sample.

The germline V gene (reference sequence) specifies LNHNV as CDR1 and YYDKDF as CDR2. Taken from cysteine to phenylalanine, the CDR3 has 13 residues. Solely the CDR3 DNA is kept, with 39 bases framed from the first base. Trimming at the junction amounts to 2 bases on V and 3 bases on J, and the germline ends lie 8 bases apart. On this clonotype itself: Its antigen is still unknown. No base quality information exists; no much larger clone differs at one position.

Every donor was a healthy Caucasian. This TCR was recovered from a newborn girl in good health. The chain is encoded by TRBV15 joined to TRBJ2-7, with the D gene call left open. Source material: cord blood. In nucleotides, the sequence is TGTGCCACCAGCAGACCTCAGAGCTACGAGCAGTACTTC. Its product reads: CATSRPQSYEQYF.